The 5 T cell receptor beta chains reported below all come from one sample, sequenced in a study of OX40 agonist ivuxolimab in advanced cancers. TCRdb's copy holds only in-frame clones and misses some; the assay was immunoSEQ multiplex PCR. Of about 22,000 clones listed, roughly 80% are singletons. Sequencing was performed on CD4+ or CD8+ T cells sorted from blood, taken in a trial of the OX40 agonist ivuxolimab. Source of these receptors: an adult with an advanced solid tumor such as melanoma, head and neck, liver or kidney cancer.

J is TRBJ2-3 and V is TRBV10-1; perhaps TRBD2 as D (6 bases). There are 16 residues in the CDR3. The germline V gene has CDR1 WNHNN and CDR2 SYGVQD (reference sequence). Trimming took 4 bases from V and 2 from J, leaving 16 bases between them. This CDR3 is CASSASTGVITDTQYF. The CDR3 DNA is TGCGCCAGCAGTGCCTCGACGGGAGTAATCACAGATACGCAGTATTTT.

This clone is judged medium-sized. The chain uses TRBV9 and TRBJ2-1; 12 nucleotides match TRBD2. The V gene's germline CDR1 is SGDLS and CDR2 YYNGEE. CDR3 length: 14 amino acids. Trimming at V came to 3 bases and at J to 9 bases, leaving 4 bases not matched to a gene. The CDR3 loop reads CASSEEGLAGEQFF. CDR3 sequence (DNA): TGTGCCAGCAGCGAAGAGGGACTAGCGGGTGAGCAGTTCTTC.

The CDR3 loop reads CASSQTPSSSYEQYF. The DNA of the CDR3 is TGCGCCAGCAGCCAGACCCCTAGCTCCTCCTACGAGCAGTACTTC. V and J are TRBV4-3 and TRBJ2-7; tentatively, D is TRBD2 (5 bases). V was pared by 3 bases and J by 0 bases, with 12 bases between. The CDR3 extends over 15 amino acids. Germline-derived CDR1 and CDR2 are LGHNA and YSLEER.

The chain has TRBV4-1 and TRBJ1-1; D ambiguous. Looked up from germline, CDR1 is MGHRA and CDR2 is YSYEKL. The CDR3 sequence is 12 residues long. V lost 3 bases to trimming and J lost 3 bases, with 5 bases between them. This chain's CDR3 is CASSQGYTEAFF. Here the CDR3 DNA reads TGCGCCAGCAGCCAGGGTTACACTGAAGCTTTCTTT.

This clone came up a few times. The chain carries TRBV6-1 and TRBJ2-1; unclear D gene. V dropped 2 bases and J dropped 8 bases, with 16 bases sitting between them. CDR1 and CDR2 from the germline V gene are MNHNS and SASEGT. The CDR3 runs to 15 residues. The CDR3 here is CASSENPGSSDEQFF. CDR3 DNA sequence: TGTGCCAGCAGTGAAAATCCGGGTAGTTCGGATGAGCAGTTCTTC.